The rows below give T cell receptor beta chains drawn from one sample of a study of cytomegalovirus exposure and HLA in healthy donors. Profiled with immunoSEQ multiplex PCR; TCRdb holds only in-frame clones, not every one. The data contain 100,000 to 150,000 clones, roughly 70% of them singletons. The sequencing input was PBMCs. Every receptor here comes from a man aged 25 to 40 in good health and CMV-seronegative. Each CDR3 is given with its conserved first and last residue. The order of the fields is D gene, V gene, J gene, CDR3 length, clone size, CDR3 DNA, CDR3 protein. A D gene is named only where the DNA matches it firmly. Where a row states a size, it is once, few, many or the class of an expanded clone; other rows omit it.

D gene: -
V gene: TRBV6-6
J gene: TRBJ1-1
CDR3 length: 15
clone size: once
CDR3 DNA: TGTGCCAGCAATAAAGGCGGTGCAATGAACACTGAAGCTTTCTTT
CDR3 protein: CASNKGGAMNTEAFF

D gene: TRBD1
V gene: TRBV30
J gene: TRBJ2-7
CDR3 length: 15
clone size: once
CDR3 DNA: TGTGCCTGGAGTGTAACAATCGGACAGGGGAGCGAGCAGTACTTC
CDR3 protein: CAWSVTIGQGSEQYF

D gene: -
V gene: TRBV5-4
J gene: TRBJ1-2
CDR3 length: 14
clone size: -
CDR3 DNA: TGTGCCAGCAGCGACCCGACGGACACTTATGGCTACACCTTC
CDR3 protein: CASSDPTDTYGYTF

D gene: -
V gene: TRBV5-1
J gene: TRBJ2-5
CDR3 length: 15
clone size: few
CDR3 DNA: TGCGCCAGCAGCCCGCTCCAGGGGATCCAAGAGACCCAGTACTTC
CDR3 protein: CASSPLQGIQETQYF

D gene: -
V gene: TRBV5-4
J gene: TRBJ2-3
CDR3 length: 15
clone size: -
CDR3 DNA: TGTGCCAGCAATCTCCGGGACTCGAACACAGATACGCAGTATTTT
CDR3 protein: CASNLRDSNTDTQYF

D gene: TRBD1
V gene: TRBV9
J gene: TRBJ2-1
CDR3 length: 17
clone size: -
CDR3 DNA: TGTGCCAGCAGCGCCCGGACAGGGGCCGTTGGATACAATGAGCAGTTCTTC
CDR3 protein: CASSARTGAVGYNEQFF

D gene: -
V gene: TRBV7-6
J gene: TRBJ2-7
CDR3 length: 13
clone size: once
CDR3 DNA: TGTGCCAGCAGCCAGGAAGTCTCCTACGAGCAGTACTTC
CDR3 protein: CASSQEVSYEQYF

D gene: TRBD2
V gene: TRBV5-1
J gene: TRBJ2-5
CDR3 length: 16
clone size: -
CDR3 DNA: TGCGCCAGCAGCGAAAGGACTAGCGGGGGGCTAGAGACCCAGTACTTC
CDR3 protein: CASSERTSGGLETQYF

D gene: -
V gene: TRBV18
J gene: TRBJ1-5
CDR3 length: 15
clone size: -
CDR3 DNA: TGTGCCAGCTCACCACCGGGCAGGGATGGGCAGCCCCAGCATTTT
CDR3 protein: CASSPPGRDGQPQHF

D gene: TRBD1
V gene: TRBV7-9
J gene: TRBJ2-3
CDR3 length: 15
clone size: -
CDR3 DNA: TGTGCCAGCAGCTCGCCTCAGGGGGCCGAGGATACGCAGTATTTT
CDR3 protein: CASSSPQGAEDTQYF

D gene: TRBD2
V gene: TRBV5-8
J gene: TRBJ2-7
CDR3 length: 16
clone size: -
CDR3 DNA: TGTGCCAGCAGCCTTGGACTAGCGGGGAGGTTTTGGGAGCAGTACTTC
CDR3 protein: CASSLGLAGRFWEQYF

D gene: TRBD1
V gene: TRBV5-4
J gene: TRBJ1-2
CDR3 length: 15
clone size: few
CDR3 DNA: TGTGCCAGCAGCTCTAGACAGGGGGCGCATAATGGCTACACCTTC
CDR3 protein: CASSSRQGAHNGYTF

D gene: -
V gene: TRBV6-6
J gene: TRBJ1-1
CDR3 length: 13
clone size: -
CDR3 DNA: TGTGCCAGCAGGGTAGGGGGGGGCACTGAAGCTTTCTTT
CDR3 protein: CASRVGGGTEAFF

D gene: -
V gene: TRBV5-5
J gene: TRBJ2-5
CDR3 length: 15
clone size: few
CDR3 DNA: TGTGCCAGCAGCGCAAGGACAGGGAGGGCAGAGACCCAGTACTTC
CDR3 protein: CASSARTGRAETQYF

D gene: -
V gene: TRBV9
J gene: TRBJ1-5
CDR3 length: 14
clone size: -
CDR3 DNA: TGTGCCAGCAGCGCAACTTATAGCAATCAGCCCCAGCATTTT
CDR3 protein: CASSATYSNQPQHF

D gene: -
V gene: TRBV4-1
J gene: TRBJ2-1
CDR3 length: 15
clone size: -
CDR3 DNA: TGCGCCAGCAGCCAGCACCTCTCAGTGGAGGGGGAGCAGTTCTTC
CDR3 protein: CASSQHLSVEGEQFF

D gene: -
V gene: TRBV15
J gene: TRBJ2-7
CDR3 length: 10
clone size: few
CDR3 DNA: TGTGCCATGAGGTTCTACGAGCAGTACTTC
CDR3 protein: CAMRFYEQYF

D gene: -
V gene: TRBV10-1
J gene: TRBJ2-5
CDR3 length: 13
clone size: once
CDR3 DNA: TGCGCCAGCAGTGACTCCGGTGAGAGGACCCAGTACTTC
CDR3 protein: CASSDSGERTQYF

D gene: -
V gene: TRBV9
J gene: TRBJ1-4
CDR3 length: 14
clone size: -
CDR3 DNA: TGTGCCAGCAGCGTAGGTGACAGTAATGAAAAACTGTTTTTT
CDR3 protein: CASSVGDSNEKLFF

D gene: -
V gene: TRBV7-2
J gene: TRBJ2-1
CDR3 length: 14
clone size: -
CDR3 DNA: TGTGCCAGCAGCTTAGCTAGGAGCTACAATGAGCAGTTCTTC
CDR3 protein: CASSLARSYNEQFF

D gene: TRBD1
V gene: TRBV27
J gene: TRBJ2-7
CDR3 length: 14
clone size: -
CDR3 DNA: TGTGCCAGCGGTGGACAGGGGGGATTCTACGAGCAGTACTTC
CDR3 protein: CASGGQGGFYEQYF

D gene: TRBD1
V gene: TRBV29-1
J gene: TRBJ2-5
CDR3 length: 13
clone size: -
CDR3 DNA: TGCAGCGGTGGGACAGGGAAGGGGGAGACCCAGTACTTC
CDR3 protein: CSGGTGKGETQYF

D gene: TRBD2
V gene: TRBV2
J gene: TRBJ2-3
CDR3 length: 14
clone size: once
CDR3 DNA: TGTGCCAGCAGCAAAACCGCGGGGGGCATAGTTCAGTATTTT
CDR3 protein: CASSKTAGGIVQYF

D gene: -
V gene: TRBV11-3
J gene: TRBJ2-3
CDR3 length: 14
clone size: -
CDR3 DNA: TGTGCCAGCAGCTGGGGGGACGGATCAGATACGCAGTATTTT
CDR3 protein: CASSWGDGSDTQYF

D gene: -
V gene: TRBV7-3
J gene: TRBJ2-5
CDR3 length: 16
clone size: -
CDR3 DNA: TGTGCCAGCAGCTTGGAACCCTATACGGGCCAAGAGACCCAGTACTTC
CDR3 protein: CASSLEPYTGQETQYF

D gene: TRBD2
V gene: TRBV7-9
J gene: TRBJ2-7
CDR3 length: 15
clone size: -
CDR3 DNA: TGTGCCAGCAGCTTAGCCGGATCTCAGGGAGGGGAGCAGTACTTC
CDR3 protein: CASSLAGSQGGEQYF

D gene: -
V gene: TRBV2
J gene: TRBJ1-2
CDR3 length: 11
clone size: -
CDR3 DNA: TGTGCCAGCAGTGATAGCTATGGCTACACCTTC
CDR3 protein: CASSDSYGYTF

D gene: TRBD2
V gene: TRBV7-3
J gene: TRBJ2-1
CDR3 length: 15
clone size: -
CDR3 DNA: TGTGCCAGCAGCCCTCTAGCGGGCCAGTACAATGAGCAGTTCTTC
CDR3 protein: CASSPLAGQYNEQFF

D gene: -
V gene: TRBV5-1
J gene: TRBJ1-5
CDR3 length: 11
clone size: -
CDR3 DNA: TGCGCCAGCAGCAGGGGGCAGCCCCAGCATTTT
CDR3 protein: CASSRGQPQHF

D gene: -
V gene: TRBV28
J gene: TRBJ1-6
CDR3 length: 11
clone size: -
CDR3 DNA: TGTGCCAGCGGGGGGAATTCACCCCTCCACTTT
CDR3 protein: CASGGNSPLHF

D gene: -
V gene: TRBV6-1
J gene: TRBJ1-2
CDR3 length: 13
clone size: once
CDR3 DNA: TGTGCCAGCAGTCCAGGGGTTAGCTATGGCTACACCTTC
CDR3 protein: CASSPGVSYGYTF

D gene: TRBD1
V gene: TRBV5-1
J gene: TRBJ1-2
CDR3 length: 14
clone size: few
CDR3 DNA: TGCGCCAGCAGCTTGGAGGGGACAGTCTATGGCTACACCTTC
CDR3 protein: CASSLEGTVYGYTF

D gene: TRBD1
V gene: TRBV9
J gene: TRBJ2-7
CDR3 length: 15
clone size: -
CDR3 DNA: TGTGCCAGCTCGGCAGGGGGTTCTCACCGCTACGAGCAGTACTTC
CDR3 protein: CASSAGGSHRYEQYF

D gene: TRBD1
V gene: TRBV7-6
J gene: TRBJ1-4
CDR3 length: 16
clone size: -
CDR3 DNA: TGTGCCAGCAGCTTAGAGGGAGGACAGGGGAATGAAAAACTGTTTTTT
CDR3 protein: CASSLEGGQGNEKLFF

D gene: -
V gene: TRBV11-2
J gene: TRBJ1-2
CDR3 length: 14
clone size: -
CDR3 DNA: TGTGCCAGCAGCTCCAGGGTCGCTAACTATGGCTACACCTTC
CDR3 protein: CASSSRVANYGYTF

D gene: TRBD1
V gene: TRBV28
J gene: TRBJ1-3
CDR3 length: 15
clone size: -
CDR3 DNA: TGTGCCAGCAGTCCACGGACAGGGGGTGGAAACACCATATATTTT
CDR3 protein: CASSPRTGGGNTIYF

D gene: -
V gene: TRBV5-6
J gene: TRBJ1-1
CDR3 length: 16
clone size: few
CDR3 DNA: TGTGCCAGCAGCCCGAGCCGAATAGGACTTTGGGTTGAAGCTTTCTTT
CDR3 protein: CASSPSRIGLWVEAFF

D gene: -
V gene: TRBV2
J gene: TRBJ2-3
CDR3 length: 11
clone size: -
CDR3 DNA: TGTGCCAGCACTTACACGGATACGCAGTATTTT
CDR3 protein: CASTYTDTQYF

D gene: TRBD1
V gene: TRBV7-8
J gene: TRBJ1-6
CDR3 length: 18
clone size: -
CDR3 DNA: TGTGCCAGCAGACAACAGGGGGCCCTTGTAGGCCCAAATTCACCCCTCCACTTT
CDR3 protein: CASRQQGALVGPNSPLHF

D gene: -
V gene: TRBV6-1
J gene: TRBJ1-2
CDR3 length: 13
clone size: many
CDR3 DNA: TGTGCCAGCAGTGATAGGGAGATAGGGAGCTACACCTTC
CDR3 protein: CASSDREIGSYTF

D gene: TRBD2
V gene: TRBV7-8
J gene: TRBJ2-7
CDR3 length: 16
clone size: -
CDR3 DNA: TGTGCCAGCAGCTCCTGGACTAGCGGGGGGGCGGTCGAGCAGTACTTC
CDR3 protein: CASSSWTSGGAVEQYF

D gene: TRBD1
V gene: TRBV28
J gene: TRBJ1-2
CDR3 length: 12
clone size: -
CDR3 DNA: TGTGCCATCACAGGGGGCGTCTATGGCTACACCTTC
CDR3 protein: CAITGGVYGYTF

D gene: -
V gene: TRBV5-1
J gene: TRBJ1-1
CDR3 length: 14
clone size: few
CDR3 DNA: TGCGCCAGCAGCTTTAACGGACAGAACACTGAAGCTTTCTTT
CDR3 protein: CASSFNGQNTEAFF

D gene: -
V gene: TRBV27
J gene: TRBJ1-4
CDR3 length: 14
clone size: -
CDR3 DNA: TGTGCCAGCAGTCCTACCTCGATAAATGAAAAACTGTTTTTT
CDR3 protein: CASSPTSINEKLFF

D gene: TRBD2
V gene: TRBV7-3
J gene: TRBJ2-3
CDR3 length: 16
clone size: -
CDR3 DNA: TGTGCCAGCAGCCCAGGGGTAGCGGGGGGTGGGGATACGCAGTATTTT
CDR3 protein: CASSPGVAGGGDTQYF

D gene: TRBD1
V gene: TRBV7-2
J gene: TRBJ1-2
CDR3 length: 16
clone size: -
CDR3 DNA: TGTGCCAGCAGCCCAGGACAGCCGACAGGGAACTATGGCTACACCTTC
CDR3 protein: CASSPGQPTGNYGYTF